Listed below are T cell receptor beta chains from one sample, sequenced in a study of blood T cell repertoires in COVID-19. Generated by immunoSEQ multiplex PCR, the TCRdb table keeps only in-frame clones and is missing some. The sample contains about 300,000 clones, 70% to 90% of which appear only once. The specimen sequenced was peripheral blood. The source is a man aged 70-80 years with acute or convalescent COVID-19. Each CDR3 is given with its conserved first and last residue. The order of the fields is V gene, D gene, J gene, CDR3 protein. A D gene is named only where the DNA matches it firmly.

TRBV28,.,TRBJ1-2,CASRSYTTHYGYTF
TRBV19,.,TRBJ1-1,CASSEEMGRGDTEAFF
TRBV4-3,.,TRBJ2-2,CASSQDSVTGGTGELFF
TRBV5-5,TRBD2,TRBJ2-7,CASSSTSSNYEQYF
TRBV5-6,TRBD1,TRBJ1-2,CASKLGQAYGYTF
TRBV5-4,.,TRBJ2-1,CASSLIGDEQFF
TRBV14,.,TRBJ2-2,CASSQRVTGELFF
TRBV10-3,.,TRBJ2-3,CAISVPGSQDYTQYF
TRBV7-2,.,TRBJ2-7,CASSLTAYEQYF
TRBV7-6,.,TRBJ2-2,CASSLQSHFTGELFF
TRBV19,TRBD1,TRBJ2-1,CASSPDRGRNEQFF
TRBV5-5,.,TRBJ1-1,CASSFDISYTEAFF
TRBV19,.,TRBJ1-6,CASSIRTDNSPLHF
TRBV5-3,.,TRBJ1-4,CARRPPGPPKATNEKLFF
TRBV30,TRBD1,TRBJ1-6,CAWSPRDRGNSPLHF
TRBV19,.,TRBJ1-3,CASSHQNPAGNTIYF
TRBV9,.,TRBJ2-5,CASRTLWGRVQETQYF
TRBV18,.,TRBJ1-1,CASSPGLEGNTEAFF
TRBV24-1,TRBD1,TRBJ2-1,CATSPGQGRDNEQFF
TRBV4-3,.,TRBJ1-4,CASSQVRQNNEKLFF
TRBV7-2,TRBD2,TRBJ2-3,CASSLGLAGGMSTDTQYF
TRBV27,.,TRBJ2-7,CASNPGRGRGTYEQYF
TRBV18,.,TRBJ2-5,CASSPGQQETQYF
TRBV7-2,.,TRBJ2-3,CASSLGGALTDTQYF
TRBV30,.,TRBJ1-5,CAWSNDGNQPQHF
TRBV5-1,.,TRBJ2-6,CASSPNPQYSGANVLTF
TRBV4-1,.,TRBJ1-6,CASSQDIGLSSYNSPLHF
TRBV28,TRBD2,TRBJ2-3,CASSIPSGGPYTQYF
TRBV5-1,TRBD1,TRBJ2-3,CASSSQGPGDTQYF
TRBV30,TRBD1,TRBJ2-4,CAWSAIRDSLAKNIQYF
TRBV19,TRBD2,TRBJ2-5,CATAGIQETQYF
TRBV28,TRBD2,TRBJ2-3,CASSLLAGAGDTQYF
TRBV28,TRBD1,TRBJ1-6,CASSKGQRNSPLHF
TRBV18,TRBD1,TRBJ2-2,CASSTVDRSTTGELFF
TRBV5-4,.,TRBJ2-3,CASSRQAGGGTDTQYF
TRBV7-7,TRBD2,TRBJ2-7,CASSLAGEQAGGYEQYF
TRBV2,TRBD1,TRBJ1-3,CASSQDREEYGNTIYF
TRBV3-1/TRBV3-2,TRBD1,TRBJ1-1,CASRHTGGEAFF
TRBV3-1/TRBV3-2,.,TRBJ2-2,CASSQVMVSAGELFF
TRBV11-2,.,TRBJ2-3,CASSLPSPGMDTQYF
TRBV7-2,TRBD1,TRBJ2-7,CASSRPGQGMIYF